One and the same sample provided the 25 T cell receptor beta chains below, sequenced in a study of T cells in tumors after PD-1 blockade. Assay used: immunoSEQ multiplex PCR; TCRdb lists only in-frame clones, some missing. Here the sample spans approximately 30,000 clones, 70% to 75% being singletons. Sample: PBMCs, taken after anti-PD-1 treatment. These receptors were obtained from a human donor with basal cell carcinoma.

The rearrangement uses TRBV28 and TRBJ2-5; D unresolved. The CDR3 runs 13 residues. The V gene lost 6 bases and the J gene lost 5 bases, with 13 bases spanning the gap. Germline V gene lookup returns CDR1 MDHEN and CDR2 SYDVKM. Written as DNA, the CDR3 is TGTGCCAGCAGAGGTCCCTCCCAGGAGACCCAGTACTTC. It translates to CASRGPSQETQYF.

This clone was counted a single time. The CDR3 coding sequence is TGTGCCAGCAGTCGCCTGCATGAGCAGTTCTTC. Translated: CASSRLHEQFF. The chain recombines TRBV14 with TRBJ2-1; D is unresolved. Trimming took off 6 bases at V and 8 bases at J, with 8 bases between the two ends. Looked up from germline, CDR1 is SGHDN and CDR2 is FVKESK. This CDR3 has 11 residues.

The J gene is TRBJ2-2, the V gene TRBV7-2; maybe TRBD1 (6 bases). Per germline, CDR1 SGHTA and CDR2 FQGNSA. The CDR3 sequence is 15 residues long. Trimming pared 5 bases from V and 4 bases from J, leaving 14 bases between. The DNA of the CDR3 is TGTGCCAGCAGCCCGTACAGGGTCCCCACCGGGGAGCTGTTTTTT. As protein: CASSPYRVPTGELFF.

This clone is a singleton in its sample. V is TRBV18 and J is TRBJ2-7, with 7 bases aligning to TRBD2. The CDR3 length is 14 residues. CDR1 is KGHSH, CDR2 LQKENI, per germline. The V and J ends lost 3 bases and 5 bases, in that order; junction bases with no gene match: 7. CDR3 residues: CASSPQGGRDEQYF. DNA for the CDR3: TGTGCCAGCTCACCCCAGGGAGGGCGCGACGAGCAGTACTTC.

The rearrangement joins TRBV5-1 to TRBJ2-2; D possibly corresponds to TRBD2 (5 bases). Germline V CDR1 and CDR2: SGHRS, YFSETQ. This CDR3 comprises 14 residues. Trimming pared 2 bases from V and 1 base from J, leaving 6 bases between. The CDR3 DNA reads TGCGCCAGCAGCTTCCGGGAGAACACCGGGGAGCTGTTTTTT. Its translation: CASSFRENTGELFF.

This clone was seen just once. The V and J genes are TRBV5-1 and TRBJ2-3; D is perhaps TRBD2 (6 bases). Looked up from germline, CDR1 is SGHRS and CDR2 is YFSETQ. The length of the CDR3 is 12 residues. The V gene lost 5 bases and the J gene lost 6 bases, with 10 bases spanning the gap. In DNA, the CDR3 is TGCGCCAGCAGAAGACTAGGCGATACGCAGTATTTT. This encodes CASRRLGDTQYF.

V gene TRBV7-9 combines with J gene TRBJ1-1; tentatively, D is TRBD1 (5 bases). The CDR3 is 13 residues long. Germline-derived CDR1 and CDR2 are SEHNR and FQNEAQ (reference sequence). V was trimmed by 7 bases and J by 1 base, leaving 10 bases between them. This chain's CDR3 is CASNRDGNTEAFF. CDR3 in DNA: TGTGCCAGCAATCGGGACGGGAACACTGAAGCTTTCTTT. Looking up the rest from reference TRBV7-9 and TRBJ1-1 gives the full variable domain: DTGVSQNPRHKITKRGQNVTFRCDPISEHNRLYWYRQTLGQGPEFLTYFQNEAQLEKSRLLSDRFSAERPKGSFSTLEIQRTEQGDSAMYLCASNRDGNTEAFFGQGTRLTVV.

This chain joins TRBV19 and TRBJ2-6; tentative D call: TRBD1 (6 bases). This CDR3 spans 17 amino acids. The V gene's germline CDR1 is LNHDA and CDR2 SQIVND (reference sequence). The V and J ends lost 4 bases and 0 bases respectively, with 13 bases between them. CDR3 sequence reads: CASSRKQGTSGANVLTF. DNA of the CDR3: TGTGCCAGTAGTAGGAAACAGGGAACCTCTGGGGCCAACGTCCTGACTTTC.

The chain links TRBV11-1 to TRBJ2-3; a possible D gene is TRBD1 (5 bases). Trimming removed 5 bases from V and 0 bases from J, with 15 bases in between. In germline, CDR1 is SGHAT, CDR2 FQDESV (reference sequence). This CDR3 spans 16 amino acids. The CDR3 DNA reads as TGTGCCAGCAGCACTGGGGCAGTGACTAGCACAGATACGCAGTATTTT. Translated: CASSTGAVTSTDTQYF.

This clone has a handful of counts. For the CDR3, the DNA is TGTGCCAGCAGTACCCGGGGTCTGAGAGGCCAGTACTTC. Its protein product is CASSTRGLRGQYF. The J gene is TRBJ2-5, the V gene TRBV6-6; a weak D match, TRBD2 (5 bases). CDR1 and CDR2 (germline): MNHNY, SVGAGI (reference sequence). Trimming took 5 bases from V and 10 from J, leaving 17 bases between them. The CDR3 runs 13 residues.

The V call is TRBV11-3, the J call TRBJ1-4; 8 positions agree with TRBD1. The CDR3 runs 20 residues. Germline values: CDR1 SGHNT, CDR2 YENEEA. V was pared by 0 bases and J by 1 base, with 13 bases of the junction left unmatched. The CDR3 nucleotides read TGTGCCAGCAGCTTAGACAGAGGGACTCGAGACAGGGGAACTAATGAAAAACTGTTTTTT. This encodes CASSLDRGTRDRGTNEKLFF.

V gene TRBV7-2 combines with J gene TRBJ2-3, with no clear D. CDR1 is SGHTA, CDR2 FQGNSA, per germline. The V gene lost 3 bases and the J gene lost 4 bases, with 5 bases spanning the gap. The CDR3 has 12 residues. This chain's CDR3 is CASSFRSDTQYF. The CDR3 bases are TGTGCCAGCAGCTTTAGATCAGATACGCAGTATTTT.

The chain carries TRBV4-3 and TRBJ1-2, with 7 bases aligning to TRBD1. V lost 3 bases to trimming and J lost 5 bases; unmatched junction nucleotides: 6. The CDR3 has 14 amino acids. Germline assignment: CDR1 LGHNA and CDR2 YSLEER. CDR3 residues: CASSQKAGQYGYTF. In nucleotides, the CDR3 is TGCGCCAGCAGCCAGAAAGCGGGACAGTATGGCTACACCTTC.

CDR3: CASSKRLAGVDEQYF. As DNA, the CDR3 is TGTGCCAGCAGCAAAAGACTAGCGGGAGTAGACGAGCAGTACTTC. V and J are TRBV5-5 and TRBJ2-7; TRBD2 agrees at 12 bases. With V trimmed by 4 bases and J by 5 bases, 7 bases remained unmatched. CDR1 is SGHKS and CDR2 is YYEKEE in the germline V gene (reference sequence). The CDR3 consists of 15 residues.

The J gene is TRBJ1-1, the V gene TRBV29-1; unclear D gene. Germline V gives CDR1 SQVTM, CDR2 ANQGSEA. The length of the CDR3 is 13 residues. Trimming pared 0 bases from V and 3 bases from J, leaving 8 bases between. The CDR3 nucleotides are TGCAGCGTTGAAGATGTGGCTCACACTGAAGCTTTCTTT. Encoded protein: CSVEDVAHTEAFF.

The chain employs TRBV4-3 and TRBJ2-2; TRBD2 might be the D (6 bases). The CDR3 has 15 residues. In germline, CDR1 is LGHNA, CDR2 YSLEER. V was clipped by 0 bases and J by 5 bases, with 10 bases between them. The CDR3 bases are TGCGCCAGCAGCCAAGATTCGGGACTGACCGGGGAGCTGTTTTTT. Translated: CASSQDSGLTGELFF.

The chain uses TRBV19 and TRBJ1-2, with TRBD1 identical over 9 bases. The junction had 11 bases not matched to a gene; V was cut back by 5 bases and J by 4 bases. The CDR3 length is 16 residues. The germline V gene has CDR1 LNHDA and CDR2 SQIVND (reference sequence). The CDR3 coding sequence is TGTGCCAGTAGTGATGCCAACAGGGGGCGCGGCTATGGCTACACCTTC. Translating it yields CASSDANRGRGYGYTF.

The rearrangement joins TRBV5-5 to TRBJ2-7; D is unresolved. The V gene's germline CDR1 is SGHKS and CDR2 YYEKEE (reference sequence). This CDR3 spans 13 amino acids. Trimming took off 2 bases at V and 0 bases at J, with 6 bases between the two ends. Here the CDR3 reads CASSFMGSYEQYF. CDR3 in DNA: TGTGCCAGCAGCTTCATGGGCTCCTACGAGCAGTACTTC.

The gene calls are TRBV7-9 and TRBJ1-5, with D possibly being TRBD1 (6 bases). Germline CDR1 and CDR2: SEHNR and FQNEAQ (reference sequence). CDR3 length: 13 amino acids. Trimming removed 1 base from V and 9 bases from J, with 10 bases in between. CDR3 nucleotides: TGTGCCAGCAGCTTAGAGGGGGATTCGCCCCAGCATTTT. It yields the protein CASSLEGDSPQHF.

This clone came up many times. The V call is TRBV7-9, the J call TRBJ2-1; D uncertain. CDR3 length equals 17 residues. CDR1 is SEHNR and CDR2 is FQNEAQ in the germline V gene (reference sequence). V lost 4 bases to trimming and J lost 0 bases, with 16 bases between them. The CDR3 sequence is CASSSDTSFYSYNEQFF. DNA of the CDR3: TGTGCCAGCAGCTCCGACACTTCATTTTACTCCTACAATGAGCAGTTCTTC.

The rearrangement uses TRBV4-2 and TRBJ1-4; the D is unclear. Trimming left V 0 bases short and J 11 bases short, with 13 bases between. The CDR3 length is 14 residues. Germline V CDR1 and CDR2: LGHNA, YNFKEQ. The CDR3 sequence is CASSQDEGSGKLFF. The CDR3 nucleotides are TGTGCCAGCAGCCAAGATGAGGGCAGCGGTAAACTGTTTTTT.

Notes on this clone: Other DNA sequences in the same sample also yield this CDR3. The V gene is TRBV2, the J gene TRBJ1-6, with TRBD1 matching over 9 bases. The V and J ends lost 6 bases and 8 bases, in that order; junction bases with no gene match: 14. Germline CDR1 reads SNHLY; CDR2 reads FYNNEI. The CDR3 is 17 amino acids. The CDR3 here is CASRVQQGALKDSPLHF. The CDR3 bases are TGTGCCAGCAGAGTTCAACAGGGGGCGCTGAAGGATTCACCCCTCCACTTT.

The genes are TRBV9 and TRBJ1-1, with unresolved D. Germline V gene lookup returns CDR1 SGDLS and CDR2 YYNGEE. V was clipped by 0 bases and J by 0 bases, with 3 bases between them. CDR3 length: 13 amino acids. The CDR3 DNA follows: TGTGCCAGCAGCGTAGATCTGAACACTGAAGCTTTCTTT. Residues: CASSVDLNTEAFF.

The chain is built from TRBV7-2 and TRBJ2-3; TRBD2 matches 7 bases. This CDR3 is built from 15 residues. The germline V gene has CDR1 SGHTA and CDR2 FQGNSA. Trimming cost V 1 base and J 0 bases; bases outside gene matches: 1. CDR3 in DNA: TGTGCCAGCAGCTTAGTCGGGGGGAGCACAGATACGCAGTATTTT. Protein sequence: CASSLVGGSTDTQYF.

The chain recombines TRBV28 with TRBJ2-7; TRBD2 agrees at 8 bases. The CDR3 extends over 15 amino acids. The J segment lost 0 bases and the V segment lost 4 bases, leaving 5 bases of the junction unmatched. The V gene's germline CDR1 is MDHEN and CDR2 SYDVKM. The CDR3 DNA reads TGTGCCAGCAGTTCCACGGGACTAGTCTCCTACGAGCAGTACTTC. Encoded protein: CASSSTGLVSYEQYF. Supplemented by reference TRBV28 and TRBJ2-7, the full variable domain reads DVKVTQSSRYLVKRTGEKVFLECVQDMDHENMFWYRQDPGLGLRLIYFSYDVKMKEKGDIPEGYSVSREKKERFSLILESASTNQTSMYLCASSSTGLVSYEQYFGPGTRLTVT.